Reported below is one TCR beta chain. Its antigen is as yet unknown. PCR employed 60 Vbeta and 13 Jbeta primers. TCRdb's table, derived via immunoSEQ multiplex PCR, lists solely in-frame clones and lacks some. Of about 160,000 clones listed, 77% are singletons. The V end lost 2 bases, the J end lost 4 bases, and 15 bases lay between the germline ends. The CDR3 loop spans 16 amino acids. The germline V gene has CDR1 WSHSY and CDR2 SAAADI. This sample stems from a study of cytomegalovirus exposure and HLA in healthy donors. Study-level findings and limits: The study labeled fewer than 200 TCR beta chains cytomegalovirus-associated. Roughly uniform depth of sequencing across donors was assumed in presence/absence analyses. Some V segments (TRBV6-2 and TRBV6-3 among them) were excluded as indistinguishable.

The sequence came from a woman aged 25-40 years in good health and CMV-seronegative. Sequencing was done on a sample of PBMCs. The chain recombines TRBV10-2 with TRBJ2-1; D possibly corresponds to TRBD2 (5 bases). The CDR3 is CASSESSAILYNEQFF. For the CDR3, the DNA is TGCGCCAGCAGTGAGAGTAGCGCGATACTTTACAATGAGCAGTTCTTC.